The subject of this entry is one T cell receptor beta chain. Its binding antigen is unknown. The input lacks base qualities; no much larger clone sits a single base away. This sample is drawn from a study of radiotherapy plus CTLA-4 blockade in lung cancer (dated by TCRdb to the late 2010s). General notes on the study: Among the enrolled patients, about 19% had an objective response, and about 30% reached disease control. Overall results and qualifications from the work: Early dynamic changes in blood T cell clones, together with increased serum interferon-beta after radiation, were reported as the strongest predictors of response. After treatment with radiotherapy and ipilimumab, TCR clones that originated in tumors expanded in peripheral blood.

Libraries were constructed by the immunoSEQ multiplex PCR assay. In its TCRdb copy, this immuneACCESS table keeps in-frame sequences only and misses some clones. Where compared with another copy, unresolved V genes explain less than half of these, and the others have no known cause. The sample table shows roughly 45,000 clones, and roughly 60% are seen once. The top ten clonotypes cover about a fifth of the sample. In this study, focal radiation therapy paired with CTLA-4 blockade (ipilimumab) was tested in patients who had chemo-refractory metastatic non-small-cell lung cancer. This sequence was found in a human donor with non-small cell lung cancer who had a partial response to radiotherapy plus ipilimumab. The sample here was peripheral blood, taken from a patient treated with radiotherapy plus ipilimumab.

The nucleotides are TGCGCCAGCAGCAGGGGGCAAGTTAGCGGGGGTGAGACCCAGTACTTC. It encodes CASSRGQVSGGETQYF. The chain is assembled from TRBV5-1 and TRBJ2-5; 9 junctional bases match TRBD2. Looking up the germline V gene yields CDR1 SGHRS and CDR2 YFSETQ. From cysteine to phenylalanine, the CDR3 is 16 amino acids long. The retained sequence is limited to the CDR3, 48 bases, with the frame set at the first base. Unmatched junction bases come to 12, with V trimmed by 4 bases and J by 5 bases.